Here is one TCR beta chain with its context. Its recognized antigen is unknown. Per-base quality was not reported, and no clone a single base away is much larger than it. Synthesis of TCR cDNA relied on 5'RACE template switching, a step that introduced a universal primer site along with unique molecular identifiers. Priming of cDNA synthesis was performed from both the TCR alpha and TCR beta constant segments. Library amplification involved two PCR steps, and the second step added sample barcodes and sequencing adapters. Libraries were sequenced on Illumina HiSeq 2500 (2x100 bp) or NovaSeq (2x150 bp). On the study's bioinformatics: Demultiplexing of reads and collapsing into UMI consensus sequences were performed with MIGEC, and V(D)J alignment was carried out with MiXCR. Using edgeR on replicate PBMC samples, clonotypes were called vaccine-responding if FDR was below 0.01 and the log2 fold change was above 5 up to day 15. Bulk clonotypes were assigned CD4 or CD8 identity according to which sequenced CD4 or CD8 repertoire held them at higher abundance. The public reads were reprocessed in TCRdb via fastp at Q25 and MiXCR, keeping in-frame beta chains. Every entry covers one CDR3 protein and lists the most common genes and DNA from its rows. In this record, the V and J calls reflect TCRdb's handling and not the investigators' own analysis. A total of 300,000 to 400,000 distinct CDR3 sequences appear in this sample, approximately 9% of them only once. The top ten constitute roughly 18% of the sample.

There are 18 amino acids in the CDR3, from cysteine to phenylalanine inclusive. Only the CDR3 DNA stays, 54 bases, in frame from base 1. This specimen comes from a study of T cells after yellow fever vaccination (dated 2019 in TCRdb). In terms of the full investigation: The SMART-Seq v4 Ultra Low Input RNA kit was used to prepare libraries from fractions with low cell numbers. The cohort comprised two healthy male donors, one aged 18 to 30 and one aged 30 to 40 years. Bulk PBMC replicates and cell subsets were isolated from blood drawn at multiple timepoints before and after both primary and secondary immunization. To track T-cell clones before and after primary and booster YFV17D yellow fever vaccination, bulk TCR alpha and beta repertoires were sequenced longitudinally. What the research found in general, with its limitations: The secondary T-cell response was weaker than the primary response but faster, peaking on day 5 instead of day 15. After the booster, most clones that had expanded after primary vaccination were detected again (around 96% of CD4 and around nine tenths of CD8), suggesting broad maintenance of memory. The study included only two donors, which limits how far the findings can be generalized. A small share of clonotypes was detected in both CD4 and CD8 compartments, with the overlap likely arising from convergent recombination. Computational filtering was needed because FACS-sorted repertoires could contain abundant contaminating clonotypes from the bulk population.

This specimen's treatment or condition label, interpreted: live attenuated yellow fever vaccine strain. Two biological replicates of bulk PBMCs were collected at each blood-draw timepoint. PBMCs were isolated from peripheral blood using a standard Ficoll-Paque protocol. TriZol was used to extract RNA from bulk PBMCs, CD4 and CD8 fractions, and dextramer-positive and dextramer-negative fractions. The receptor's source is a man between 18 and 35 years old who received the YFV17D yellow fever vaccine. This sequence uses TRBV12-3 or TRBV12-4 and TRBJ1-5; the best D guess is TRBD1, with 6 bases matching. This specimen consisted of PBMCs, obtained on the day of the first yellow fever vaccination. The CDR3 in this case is CTISLLVRGLQGNQPQHF. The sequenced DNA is TGTACCATCAGTTTATTGGTCAGGGGCCTTCAGGGCAATCAGCCCCAGCATTTT.